These T cell receptor beta chains were read from a single sample in a study of shared clonotypes between healthy human individuals. Sequenced by immunoSEQ multiplex PCR; TCRdb stores in-frame clones only, minus some. The sample has roughly 330,000 clones, approximately 74% seen once. The specimen was memory CD4+ T cells sorted from blood. The receptors here all came from a man aged 25-40 years in good health. Both conserved end residues are part of each CDR3. A D gene is named only where the DNA matches it firmly. Clone size is shown for a subset of rows, as once, few, many or a class of expanded clone.

TRBJ1-3,TRBV9,TRBD1,-,CASSFRTGGNTIYF,TGTGCCAGCAGCTTTAGGACAGGGGGAAACACCATATATTTT
TRBJ1-2,TRBV5-6,-,-,CASSPGIQYGYTF,TGTGCCAGCAGCCCAGGGATCCAATATGGCTACACCTTC
TRBJ2-6,TRBV9,-,-,CASSSLGSGANVLTF,TGTGCCAGCAGCTCCCTTGGCTCTGGGGCCAACGTCCTGACTTTC
TRBJ2-3,TRBV19,-,-,CASSIGTGRTDTQYF,TGTGCCAGTAGTATAGGTACAGGGAGGACAGATACGCAGTATTTT
TRBJ2-7,TRBV5-4,-,-,CASSVLREPGVVF,TGTGCCAGCAGCGTCCTGCGGGAGCCAGGGGTGGTCTTC
TRBJ2-3,TRBV30,TRBD2,few,CAWGRREKDTQYF,TGTGCCTGGGGGCGGCGGGAGAAGGATACGCAGTATTTT
TRBJ2-3,TRBV30,-,-,CAWSVKAATDTQYF,TGTGCCTGGAGTGTAAAGGCAGCCACAGATACGCAGTATTTT
TRBJ2-7,TRBV7-3,-,-,CASSLTSEVYEQYF,TGTGCCAGCAGCTTAACGAGTGAAGTCTACGAGCAGTACTTC
TRBJ1-4,TRBV5-1,-,-,CASSSPRDEKLFF,TGCGCCAGCAGCTCCCCGCGGGATGAAAAACTGTTTTTT
TRBJ2-3,TRBV2,-,once,CASSEDGGRTDTQYF,TGTGCCAGCAGTGAAGACGGGGGGCGCACAGATACGCAGTATTTT
TRBJ2-5,TRBV15,-,-,CATSRVLGAGKETQYF,TGTGCCACCAGCAGAGTACTTGGTGCAGGGAAAGAGACCCAGTACTTC
TRBJ2-5,TRBV30,TRBD2,-,CAWSVGSGGLETQYF,TGTGCCTGGAGTGTAGGGTCGGGGGGTCTAGAGACCCAGTACTTC
TRBJ2-2,TRBV1,-,few,CTNGTTHTGELFF,TGCACCAACGGGACTACTCATACCGGGGAGCTGTTTTTT
TRBJ2-2,TRBV6-6,-,-,CASSLRGDSGELFF,TGTGCCAGCAGTTTACGGGGTGACTCCGGGGAGCTGTTTTTT
TRBJ2-5,TRBV6-5,TRBD1,-,CASRSTGYETQYF,TGTGCCAGCAGGTCGACAGGGTACGAGACCCAGTACTTC
TRBJ1-2,TRBV10-1,-,-,CASSDQRLAGYTF,TGCGCCAGCAGTGACCAGCGTTTAGCTGGCTACACCTTC
TRBJ2-3,TRBV5-1,TRBD2,-,CASGLGLAATDTQYF,TGCGCCAGCGGGCTAGGACTAGCGGCCACAGATACGCAGTATTTT
TRBJ2-5,TRBV13,TRBD2,-,CASSLGLALETQYF,TGTGCCAGCAGCTTGGGACTAGCTTTAGAGACCCAGTACTTC
TRBJ2-7,TRBV9,-,-,CASSPTGVNEQYF,TGTGCCAGCAGCCCCACGGGAGTCAACGAGCAGTACTTC
TRBJ2-7,TRBV7-2,-,few,CASSFERGPGQYF,TGTGCCAGCAGCTTTGAAAGGGGCCCGGGGCAGTACTTC
TRBJ2-1,TRBV18,-,-,CASSHINTGMAGVYGYNEQFF,TGTGCCAGCTCACACATTAACACAGGGATGGCGGGAGTCTATGGCTACAATGAGCAGTTCTTC
TRBJ1-4,TRBV7-2,-,-,CASSLAGAGTTNEKLFF,TGTGCCAGCAGCTTAGCGGGGGCAGGGACTACTAATGAAAAACTGTTTTTT
TRBJ2-7,TRBV28,-,once,CASSRFAGVSYEQYF,TGTGCCAGCAGTCGATTCGCGGGTGTCTCCTACGAGCAGTACTTC
TRBJ2-5,TRBV9,TRBD2,few,CASSVGSGTVRETQYF,TGTGCCAGCAGCGTAGGTAGCGGGACCGTGAGAGAGACCCAGTACTTC
TRBJ2-1,TRBV5-1,-,-,CASSLEQGSPREQFF,TGCGCCAGCAGCTTGGAACAGGGAAGTCCCCGTGAGCAGTTCTTC
TRBJ1-3,TRBV7-6,-,few,CASSTPRGSGNTIYF,TGTGCCAGCAGCACACCCCGGGGATCAGGAAACACCATATATTTT
TRBJ2-1,TRBV11-3,-,-,CASSLDIRWSRGWLEDEQFF,TGTGCCAGCAGCTTAGATATTAGATGGTCCCGCGGCTGGTTAGAGGATGAGCAGTTCTTC
TRBJ1-1,TRBV25-1,-,-,CASSETGDVTEAFF,TGTGCCAGCAGTGAAACTGGGGACGTCACTGAAGCTTTCTTT
TRBJ2-2,TRBV10-3,TRBD1,-,CAIRETGDTGELFF,TGTGCCATCAGGGAAACAGGGGACACCGGGGAGCTGTTTTTT
TRBJ2-7,TRBV28,TRBD1,once,CASSSSGQGGSYEQYF,TGTGCCAGCAGCTCCTCGGGACAGGGGGGCTCCTACGAGCAGTACTTC
TRBJ1-1,TRBV14,TRBD1,few,CASSQDSFGQGIATEAFF,TGTGCCAGCAGCCAAGATTCCTTTGGACAGGGTATAGCCACTGAAGCTTTCTTT
TRBJ2-3,TRBV6-1,-,few,CASSEHMGKRTSTDTQYF,TGTGCCAGCAGTGAACACATGGGAAAGCGAACTAGCACAGATACGCAGTATTTT
TRBJ2-7,TRBV21-1,-,few,CASGVRALYEQYF,TGTGCCAGCGGGGTCAGGGCCCTCTACGAGCAGTACTTC
TRBJ2-1,TRBV2,-,few,CASRREAGPEQFF,TGTGCCAGCAGAAGAGAAGCCGGGCCGGAGCAGTTCTTC
TRBJ2-7,TRBV11-2,-,-,CASSLDRYEQYF,TGTGCCAGCAGCTTAGACCGGTACGAGCAGTACTTC
TRBJ1-4,TRBV5-4,TRBD1,-,CASSFGQVATNEKLFF,TGTGCCAGCAGCTTCGGACAGGTTGCAACTAACGAAAAACTGTTTTTT
TRBJ2-3,TRBV28,-,-,CASSLLSRQHTDTQYF,TGTGCCAGCAGTTTACTCTCTAGGCAGCACACAGATACGCAGTATTTT
TRBJ2-3,TRBV9,-,-,CASSKTRADTQYF,TGTGCCAGCAGCAAGACTAGGGCAGATACGCAGTATTTT
TRBJ2-7,TRBV7-2,-,-,CASSLRRGRGEEQYF,TGTGCCAGCAGCTTACGGCGGGGGCGTGGGGAAGAGCAGTACTTC
TRBJ1-3,TRBV15,TRBD1,-,CATSRDGTGAGNTIYF,TGTGCCACCAGCAGAGATGGCACAGGGGCTGGAAACACCATATATTTT
TRBJ2-2,TRBV19,TRBD2,-,CASSTGALAGNTGELFF,TGTGCCAGTAGTACTGGGGCACTAGCGGGAAACACCGGGGAGCTGTTTTTT
TRBJ2-3,TRBV2,TRBD2,-,CASSAQGLAGGTDTQYF,TGTGCCAGCAGCGCCCAGGGACTAGCGGGAGGAACAGATACGCAGTATTTT
TRBJ2-5,TRBV7-2,TRBD1,-,CASSSQVGGRQTQYF,TGTGCCAGCAGCTCCCAAGTAGGGGGCCGACAGACCCAGTACTTC
TRBJ1-1,TRBV30,-,-,CAWDLLAEAFF,TGTGCCTGGGACCTTCTGGCTGAAGCTTTCTTT
TRBJ2-7,TRBV9,TRBD2,-,CASSVGLAGVYEQYF,TGTGCCAGCAGCGTAGGACTAGCGGGAGTGTACGAGCAGTACTTC
TRBJ2-2,TRBV11-2,TRBD2,-,CASRPLAGGSTGELFF,TGTGCCAGCAGGCCACTAGCGGGAGGATCCACCGGGGAGCTGTTTTTT